This T cell receptor beta chain was retrieved from a study of shared clonotypes between healthy human individuals. Study-level background: Each donor had three CD4 naive, three CD4 memory, two CD8 naive and one CD8 memory plate. Whole-study findings and limits: A few donors showed sharing of about 5.5% of naive CD4 clonotypes. An anticipated effect of sequencing depth on clonotype sharing among donors was recognized.

Note on this clone: Its antigen remains unknown.

Only in-frame clones appear in the TCRdb table, and some are missing; sequencing was by immunoSEQ multiplex PCR. The table records some 2,500,000 clones, about nine tenths of them present only once. The TCR was taken from a man younger than 35 in good health. Some clones in this sample may be carry-over from other donors' samples. The sample taken for sequencing was naive CD4+ T cells from PBMCs. Subset denoted: CD45RA+ positively selected.

The CDR3 sequence is CASEQGAGWKDTEAFF. The DNA for the CDR3 is TGCGCCAGTGAACAGGGGGCAGGTTGGAAGGACACTGAAGCTTTCTTT. The chain joins TRBV5-1 to TRBJ1-1, with 9 bases fitting TRBD1. V gave up 8 bases and J gave up 3 bases; unmatched junction bases: 14. The germline V gene encodes CDR1 SGHRS and CDR2 YFSETQ. CDR3 length: 16 residues. Using reference TRBV5-1 and TRBJ1-1 for the parts outside the CDR3, the full variable domain is KAGVTQTPRYLIKTRGQQVTLSCSPISGHRSVSWYQQTPGQGLQFLFEYFSETQRNKGNFPGRFSGRQFSNSRSEMNVSTLELGDSALYLCASEQGAGWKDTEAFFGQGTRLTVV.